This T cell receptor (beta chain) is drawn from a study of CD8+ T cells in alopecia areata. This clone was seen ten or more times. The genes and germline here are from mouse. With the read ending 4 residues before the CDR3 end, the germline J gene is used to fill in that end. Using CD4, CD8alpha, NKG2D, NKG2ACE and other markers, pooled cutaneous lymph node cells were sorted. cDNA serving as the sequencing template came from extracted, reverse transcribed RNA. The protocol was immunoSEQ multiplex PCR, while the TCRdb copy is restricted to in-frame clones and leaves out a portion. The repertoire has 270,000 or so clones, none seen only once; the ten largest take roughly 1.2%. The length of the CDR3 is 14 residues. The J segment lost 2 bases and the V segment lost 6 bases, leaving 2 bases of the junction unmatched. The germline V gene has CDR1 MNHDT and CDR2 YYDKIL.

V is TRBV17 and J is TRBJ2-2; 8 nucleotides agree with TRBD2. The specimen sequenced was CD4+ T cells sorted from a lymph node. The sequence was obtained from a C3H/HeJ mouse with alopecia areata. MHC haplotype of the strain: H2-k. The CDR3 is CASRRTGNTGQLYF. Partial CDR3 DNA: TGTGCTAGCAGAAGGACTGGGAACACCGGG.